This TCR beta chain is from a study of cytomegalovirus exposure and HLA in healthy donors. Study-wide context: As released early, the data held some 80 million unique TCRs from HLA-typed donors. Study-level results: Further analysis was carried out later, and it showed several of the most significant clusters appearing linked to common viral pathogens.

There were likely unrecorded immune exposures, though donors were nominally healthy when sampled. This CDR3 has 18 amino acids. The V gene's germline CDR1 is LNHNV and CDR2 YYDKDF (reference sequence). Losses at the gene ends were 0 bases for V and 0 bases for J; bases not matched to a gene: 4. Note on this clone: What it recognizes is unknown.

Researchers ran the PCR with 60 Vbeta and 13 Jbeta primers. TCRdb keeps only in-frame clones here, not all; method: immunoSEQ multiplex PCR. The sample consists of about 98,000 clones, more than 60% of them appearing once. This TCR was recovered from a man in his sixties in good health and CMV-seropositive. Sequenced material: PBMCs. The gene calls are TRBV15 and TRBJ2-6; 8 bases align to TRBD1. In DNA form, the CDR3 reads TGTGCCACCAGCAGAGAACGGGACAGGCACTCTGGGGCCAACGTCCTGACTTTC. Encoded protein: CATSRERDRHSGANVLTF.